This entry lists 22 T cell receptor beta chains sequenced from one sample in a study of cytomegalovirus exposure and HLA in healthy donors (dated by TCRdb to the late 2010s). Library method: the immunoSEQ multiplex PCR assay. For the multiplex PCR, a mixture combining 60 forward primers for TCR Vbeta segments and 13 reverse primers for TCR Jbeta segments was used. Here the immuneACCESS table is served through TCRdb, limited to in-frame sequences with V and J called. Missing clones are a known gap in these copies; in checked studies unresolved V genes cover under half, and the rest lacks a known reason. The sample table contains 150,000 to 200,000 clones; only one count was recorded for 84% of them. Around 5% of the sample goes to the ten largest clones. The sample consisted of PBMCs. The receptor set was obtained from a girl aged 10-17 years in good health and CMV-seropositive.

The V call is TRBV7-8, the J call TRBJ2-5; 7 bases agree with TRBD2. CDR3 size: 15 residues. V shed 4 bases, J shed 1 base, and the junction held 6 bases outside the gene matches. The germline gives CDR1 SGHVS, CDR2 FQNEAQ. CDR3 coding DNA: TGTGCCAGCAGCTCGGGACTACTACGCCAAGAGACCCAGTACTTC. Translated, it gives CASSSGLLRQETQYF.

This chain joins TRBV7-6 and TRBJ1-1; a weak D match, TRBD1 (6 bases). Deletions cut 6 bases from V and 1 base from J, with 15 bases between. Germline V gene lookup returns CDR1 SGHVS and CDR2 FNYEAQ. This CDR3 contains 15 residues. CDR3 sequence (DNA): TGTGCCAGCAGTCAACAGGGAGAGTGGAACACTGAAGCTTTCTTT. It yields the protein CASSQQGEWNTEAFF.

In its sample, this clone was seen a few times. V and J are TRBV4-1 and TRBJ1-3; 9 bases are shared with TRBD1. Germline loops: CDR1 MGHRA, CDR2 YSYEKL. Trimming removed 3 bases from V and 7 bases from J; junction bases left unmatched: 7. This CDR3 spans 15 amino acids. The CDR3 reads CASSQFTGTGNTIYF. CDR3 nucleotide sequence: TGCGCCAGCAGCCAGTTTACCGGGACAGGGAACACCATATATTTT.

The rearrangement links TRBV5-4 to TRBJ1-1; unclear D gene. Looked up from germline, CDR1 is SGHNT and CDR2 is YYREEE (reference sequence). The CDR3 runs 13 residues. Trimming removed 1 base at V and 7 bases at J, with 11 bases between. CDR3 in amino acids: CASSLSEDREAFF. The CDR3 region has the DNA TGTGCCAGCAGCTTGTCGGAGGATCGTGAAGCTTTCTTT.

The gene calls are TRBV27 and TRBJ1-4; TRBD1 aligns across 9 bases. The CDR3 spans 13 residues. The V and J ends lost 5 bases and 13 bases, in that order; junction bases with no gene match: 8. Germline values: CDR1 MNHEY, CDR2 SMNVEV (reference sequence). In DNA, the CDR3 is TGTGCCAGCAGTCCTGGGACAGGGTTTGTACTGTTTTTT. This codes for CASSPGTGFVLFF.

The V and J genes are TRBV5-6 and TRBJ1-3; no clear D gene. The CDR3 sequence is 16 residues long. CDR1 is SGHDT, CDR2 YYEEEE, per germline. Trimming removed 4 bases from V and 2 bases from J, with 16 bases in between. In DNA form, the CDR3 reads TGTGCCAGCAGCCTGGAGACGGGGATACCTGGAAACACCATATATTTT. Translated: CASSLETGIPGNTIYF.

This clone was detected only a few times. The chain carries TRBV2 and TRBJ1-3; D is unclear. Trimming cost V 3 bases and J 0 bases, with 12 bases left between them. This CDR3 region has 16 residues. Germline lookup yields CDR1 SNHLY and CDR2 FYNNEI. The CDR3 here is CASSDTRRDSGNTIYF. In DNA, the CDR3 is TGTGCCAGCAGTGATACACGACGGGACTCTGGAAACACCATATATTTT.

The genes are TRBV4-1 and TRBJ2-7; tentatively, D is TRBD1 (6 bases). V was shortened by 3 bases and J by 7 bases, with 13 bases between the two germline ends. CDR1 and CDR2 from the germline V gene are MGHRA and YSYEKL. The CDR3 is 13 residues long. CDR3 coding DNA: TGCGCCAGCAGCCAGGTGGGGGCGCGGGAGCAGTACTTC. Amino acids: CASSQVGAREQYF.

The chain is built from TRBV14 and TRBJ1-6; D is unresolved. The germline V and J ends were trimmed by 2 bases and 2 bases, with 10 bases remaining between them. This CDR3 region has 16 residues. Germline V gene lookup returns CDR1 SGHDN and CDR2 FVKESK. CDR3 DNA sequence: TGTGCCAGCAGCCAATTTCCGGGGACCTATAATTCACCCCTCCACTTT. This encodes CASSQFPGTYNSPLHF.

V and J are TRBV6-1 and TRBJ2-7; possible D gene TRBD1, 6 bases. Germline lookup yields CDR1 MNHNS and CDR2 SASEGT. The CDR3 loop spans 15 amino acids. Trimming left V 8 bases short and J 5 bases short, with 22 bases between. The CDR3 loop is CASQWLTGPRDEQYF. For the CDR3, the DNA is TGTGCCAGCCAATGGTTGACAGGCCCGCGGGACGAGCAGTACTTC.

The chain employs TRBV2 and TRBJ1-1, with 8 bases that match TRBD1. CDR1 and CDR2 from the germline V gene are SNHLY and FYNNEI. The CDR3 is 15 residues long. With 4 bases clipped from V and 4 bases from J, the junction kept 8 bases outside the gene matches. CDR3 amino acids: CASSVGQGRGTEAFF. In nucleotides, the CDR3 is TGTGCCAGCAGTGTTGGACAGGGCCGGGGCACTGAAGCTTTCTTT.

V is TRBV6-4 and J is TRBJ1-2, with 11 bases aligning to TRBD1. CDR3 size: 15 residues. The trim removed 0 bases at V and 5 bases at J, leaving 2 bases unmatched. CDR1 is MRHNA, CDR2 SNTAGT, per germline. The CDR3 DNA follows: TGTGCCAGCAGTGACTCTGGGACAGGGGGATATGGCTACACCTTC. It codes for CASSDSGTGGYGYTF.

This chain joins TRBV9 and TRBJ2-1, with 8 bases fitting TRBD2. The germline gives CDR1 SGDLS, CDR2 YYNGEE. The CDR3 is 18 amino acids. V shed 0 bases and J 5 bases; nucleotides not matched to a gene: 13. The CDR3 here is CASSVEERGAGENNEQFF. The CDR3 DNA reads TGTGCCAGCAGCGTAGAAGAAAGGGGAGCGGGGGAGAACAATGAGCAGTTCTTC.

The chain is built from TRBV6-1 and TRBJ1-1; D is unclear. V was pared by 5 bases and J by 11 bases, with 24 bases between. This CDR3 spans 15 amino acids. Germline values: CDR1 MNHNS, CDR2 SASEGT. CDR3: CASSKPPGGPAVAFF. The CDR3 nucleotides are TGTGCCAGCAGTAAGCCCCCCGGAGGGCCTGCGGTGGCTTTCTTT.

The chain carries TRBV6-6 and TRBJ2-7; 10 bases agree with TRBD2. Per the germline V gene, CDR1 is MNHNY and CDR2 is SVGAGI (reference sequence). After removal of 6 bases from V and 7 bases from J, the junction contained 12 bases not matched to a gene. The CDR3 extends over 15 amino acids. The CDR3 protein is CASSPLQRGGGEQYF. The CDR3 bases are TGTGCCAGCAGCCCCCTTCAGCGGGGGGGCGGGGAGCAGTACTTC.

A word on this clone: Other DNA sequences of this sample code for an identical CDR3. This chain joins TRBV4-1 and TRBJ2-5; TRBD1 aligns across 11 bases. Looked up from germline, CDR1 is MGHRA and CDR2 is YSYEKL. This CDR3 spans 17 amino acids. J was trimmed by 0 bases and V by 1 base; bases with no gene match: 4. CDR3 nucleotides: TGCGCCAGCAGCCAAGCGGGGACAGGGGGACACCAAGAGACCCAGTACTTC. Protein sequence: CASSQAGTGGHQETQYF.

CDR3 in DNA: TGTGCCAGCTCTGCGGACAAAACCTACAATGAGCAGTTCTTC. Its protein is CASSADKTYNEQFF. J is TRBJ2-1 and V is TRBV6-4; possibly TRBD1 for D (5 bases). The V and J ends lost 8 bases and 2 bases respectively, with 13 bases between them. This CDR3 contains 14 residues. Germline V gene data show CDR1 as MRHNA and CDR2 as SNTAGT.

The rearrangement uses TRBV19 and TRBJ2-5, with 8 nucleotides matching TRBD1. Trimming cost V 4 bases and J 4 bases; bases outside gene matches: 11. Looked up from germline, CDR1 is LNHDA and CDR2 is SQIVND (reference sequence). The CDR3 spans 16 residues. CDR3 region: CASSTTKSDRVETQYF. The CDR3 nucleotides read TGTGCCAGTAGTACCACGAAATCGGACAGGGTAGAGACCCAGTACTTC.

The V gene is TRBV28, the J gene TRBJ1-1; the match to TRBD1 covers 7 bases. The CDR3 is made up of 15 amino acids. Germline CDR1 and CDR2: MDHEN and SYDVKM. V lost 2 bases to trimming and J lost 1 base; unmatched junction nucleotides: 4. CDR3 amino acids: CASSLPGTENTEAFF. The DNA for the CDR3 is TGTGCCAGCAGTTTACCCGGGACAGAGAACACTGAAGCTTTCTTT.

This chain connects TRBV9 to TRBJ1-2, with 9 nucleotides matching TRBD1. This CDR3 contains 14 residues. J lost 4 bases, V lost 6 bases, and 7 bases had no gene match. Germline V gene lookup returns CDR1 SGDLS and CDR2 YYNGEE. CDR3 sequence: CASTPTGGTYGYTF. The CDR3 bases are TGTGCCAGCACCCCGACAGGGGGAACCTATGGCTACACCTTC.

The chain joins TRBV19 to TRBJ1-2, with 7 bases matching TRBD1. Per the germline V gene, CDR1 is LNHDA and CDR2 is SQIVND (reference sequence). The ends lost 4 bases at V and 2 bases at J; junction bases unmatched: 4. CDR3 length: 14 amino acids. DNA for the CDR3: TGTGCCAGTAGTAGAGGACAGGTGAACTATGGCTACACCTTC. Protein: CASSRGQVNYGYTF.

This chain links TRBV18 with TRBJ1-5; TRBD1 agrees at 11 bases. The CDR3 length is 14 residues. From germline, CDR1 is KGHSH and CDR2 LQKENI. Unmatched junction bases numbered 3, after V lost 6 bases and J lost 5 bases. The CDR3: CASSGQGGDQPQHF. CDR3 nucleotide sequence: TGTGCCAGCTCGGGACAGGGGGGGGATCAGCCCCAGCATTTT.